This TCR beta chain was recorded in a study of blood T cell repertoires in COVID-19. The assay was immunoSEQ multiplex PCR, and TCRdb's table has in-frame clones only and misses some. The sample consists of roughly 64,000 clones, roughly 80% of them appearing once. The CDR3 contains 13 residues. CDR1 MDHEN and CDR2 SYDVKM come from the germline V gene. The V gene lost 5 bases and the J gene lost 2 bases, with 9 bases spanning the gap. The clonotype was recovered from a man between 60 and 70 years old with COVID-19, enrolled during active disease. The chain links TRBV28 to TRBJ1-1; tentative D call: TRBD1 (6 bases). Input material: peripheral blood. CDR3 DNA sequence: TGTGCCAGCAGTCAACAGGGAAACACTGAAGCTTTCTTT. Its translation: CASSQQGNTEAFF.